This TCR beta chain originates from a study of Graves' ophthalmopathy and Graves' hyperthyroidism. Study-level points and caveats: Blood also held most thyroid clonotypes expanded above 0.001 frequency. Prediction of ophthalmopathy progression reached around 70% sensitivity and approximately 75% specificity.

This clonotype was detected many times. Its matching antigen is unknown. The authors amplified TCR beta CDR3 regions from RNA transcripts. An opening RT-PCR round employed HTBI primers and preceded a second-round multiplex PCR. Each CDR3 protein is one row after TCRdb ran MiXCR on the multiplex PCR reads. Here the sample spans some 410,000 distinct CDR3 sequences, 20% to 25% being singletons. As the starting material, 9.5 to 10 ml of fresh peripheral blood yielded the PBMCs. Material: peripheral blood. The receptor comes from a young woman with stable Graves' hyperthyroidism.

The DNA of the CDR3 is TGTGCCAGCAGTCCTTACCGGGACAGGGGCAGCGAGCAGTACTTC. It codes for CASSPYRDRGSEQYF. The chain couples TRBV27 to TRBJ2-7; 10 bases line up with TRBD1. V shed 5 bases, J shed 6 bases, and the junction held 10 bases outside the gene matches. CDR1 is MNHEY, CDR2 SMNVEV, per germline (reference sequence). The length of the CDR3 is 15 residues.